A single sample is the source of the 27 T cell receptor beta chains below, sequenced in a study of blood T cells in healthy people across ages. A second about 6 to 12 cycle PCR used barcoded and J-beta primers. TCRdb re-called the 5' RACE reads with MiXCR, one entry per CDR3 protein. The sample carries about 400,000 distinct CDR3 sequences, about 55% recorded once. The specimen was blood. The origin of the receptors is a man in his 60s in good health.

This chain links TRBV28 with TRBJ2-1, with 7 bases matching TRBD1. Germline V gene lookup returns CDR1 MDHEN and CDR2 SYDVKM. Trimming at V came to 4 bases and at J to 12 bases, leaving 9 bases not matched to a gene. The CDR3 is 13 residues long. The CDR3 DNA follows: TGTGCCAGCAGTTCCTCTGGGACAGTTGGGCAGTTCTTC. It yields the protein CASSSSGTVGQFF.

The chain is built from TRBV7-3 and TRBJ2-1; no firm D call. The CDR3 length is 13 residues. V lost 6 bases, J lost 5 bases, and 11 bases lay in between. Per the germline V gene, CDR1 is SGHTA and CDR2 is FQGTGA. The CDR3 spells CASSRDGDNEQFF. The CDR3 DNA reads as TGTGCCAGCAGTCGCGACGGAGACAATGAGCAGTTCTTC.

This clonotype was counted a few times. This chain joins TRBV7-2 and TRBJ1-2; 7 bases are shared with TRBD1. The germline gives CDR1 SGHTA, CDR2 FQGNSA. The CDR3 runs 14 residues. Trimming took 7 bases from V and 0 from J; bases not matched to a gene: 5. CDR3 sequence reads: CASTLDRANYGYTF. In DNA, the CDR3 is TGTGCCAGCACCCTAGACAGGGCTAACTATGGCTACACCTTC.

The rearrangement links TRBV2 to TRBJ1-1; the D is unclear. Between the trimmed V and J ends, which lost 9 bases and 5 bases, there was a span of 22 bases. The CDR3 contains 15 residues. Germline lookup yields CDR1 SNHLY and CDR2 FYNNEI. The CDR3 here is CARGPQTGLGTEAFF. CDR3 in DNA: TGTGCCAGGGGTCCTCAAACCGGCCTGGGGACTGAAGCTTTCTTT.

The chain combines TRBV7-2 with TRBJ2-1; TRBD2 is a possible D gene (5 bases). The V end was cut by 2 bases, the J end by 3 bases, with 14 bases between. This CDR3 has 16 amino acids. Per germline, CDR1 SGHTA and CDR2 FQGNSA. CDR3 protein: CASSLNSDYHYNEQFF. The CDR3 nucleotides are TGTGCCAGCAGCTTAAATAGTGACTACCACTACAATGAGCAGTTCTTC.

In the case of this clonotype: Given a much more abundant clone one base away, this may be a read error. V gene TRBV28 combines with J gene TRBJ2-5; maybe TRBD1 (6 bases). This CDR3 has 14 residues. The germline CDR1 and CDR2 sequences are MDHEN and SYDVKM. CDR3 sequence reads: CTSNEQGSVETQYF. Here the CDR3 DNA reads TGTACCAGCAATGAGCAGGGGTCGGTAGAGACCCAGTACTTC.

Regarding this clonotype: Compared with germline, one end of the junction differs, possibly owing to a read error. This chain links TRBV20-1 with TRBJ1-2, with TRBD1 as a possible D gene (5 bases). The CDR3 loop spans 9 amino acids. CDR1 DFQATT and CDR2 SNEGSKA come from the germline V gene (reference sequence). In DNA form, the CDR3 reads TGTTGGGGGGGGGGAGGCTACACCTTC. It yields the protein CWGGGGYTF.

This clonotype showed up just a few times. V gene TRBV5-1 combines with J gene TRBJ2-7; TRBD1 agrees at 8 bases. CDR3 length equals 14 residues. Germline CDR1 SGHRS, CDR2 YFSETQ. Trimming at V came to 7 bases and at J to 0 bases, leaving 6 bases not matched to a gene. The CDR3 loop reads CASRGQASSYEQYF. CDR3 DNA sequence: TGCGCCAGCCGGGGACAGGCCTCCTCCTACGAGCAGTACTTC.

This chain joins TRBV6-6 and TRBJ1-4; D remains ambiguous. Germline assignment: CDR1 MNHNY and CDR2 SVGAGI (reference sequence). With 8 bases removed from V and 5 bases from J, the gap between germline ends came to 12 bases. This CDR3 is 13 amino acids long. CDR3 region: CASSAGSNEKLFF. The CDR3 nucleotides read TGTGCCAGCTCCGCAGGCTCCAATGAAAAACTGTTTTTT.

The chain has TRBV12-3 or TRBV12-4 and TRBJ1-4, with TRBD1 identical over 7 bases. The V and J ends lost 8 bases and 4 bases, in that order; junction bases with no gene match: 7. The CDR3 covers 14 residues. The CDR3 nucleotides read TGTGCCAGCGGCCGGGACAGCCTTAATGAAAAACTGTTTTTT. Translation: CASGRDSLNEKLFF.

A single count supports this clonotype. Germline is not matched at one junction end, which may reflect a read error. The chain's CDR3 is CARSRGSLRYQETQYF. The CDR3 bases are TGTGCCCGGAGTCGGGGGAGCCTAAGGTACCAAGAGACCCAGTACTTC. The chain carries TRBV30 and TRBJ2-5; D is possibly TRBD2 (6 bases). CDR1 and CDR2 (germline): GTSNPN, SVGIG (reference sequence). This CDR3 comprises 16 residues.

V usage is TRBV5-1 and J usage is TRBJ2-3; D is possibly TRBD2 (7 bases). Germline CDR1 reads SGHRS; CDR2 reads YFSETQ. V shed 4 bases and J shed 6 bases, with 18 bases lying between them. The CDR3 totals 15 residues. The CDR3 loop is CASSLWGGGPDTQYF. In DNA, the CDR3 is TGCGCCAGCAGCCTCTGGGGGGGGGGGCCGGATACGCAGTATTTT.

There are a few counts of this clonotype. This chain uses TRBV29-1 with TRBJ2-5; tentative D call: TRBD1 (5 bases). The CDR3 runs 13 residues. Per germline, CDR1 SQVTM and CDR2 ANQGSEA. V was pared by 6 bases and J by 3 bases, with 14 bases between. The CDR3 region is CSVDTGSEETQYF. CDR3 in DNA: TGCAGCGTGGACACCGGGTCAGAAGAGACCCAGTACTTC.

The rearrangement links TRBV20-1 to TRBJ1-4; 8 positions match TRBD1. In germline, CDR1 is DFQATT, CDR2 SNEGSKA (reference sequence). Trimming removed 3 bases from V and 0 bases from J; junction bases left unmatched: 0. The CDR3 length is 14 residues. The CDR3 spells CSARTGATNEKLFF. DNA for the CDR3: TGCAGTGCTAGGACAGGGGCAACTAATGAAAAACTGTTTTTT.

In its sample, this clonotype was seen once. DNA for the CDR3: TGTGCCAGCAGCTTAGCCGGAACAGGTGGCCAAAACATTCAGTACTTC. Protein product: CASSLAGTGGQNIQYF. The rearrangement joins TRBV11-2 to TRBJ2-4; D is perhaps TRBD1 (5 bases). Germline lookup yields CDR1 SGHAT and CDR2 FQNNGV. The V end was cut by 1 base, the J end by 5 bases, with 15 bases between. The CDR3 has 16 amino acids.

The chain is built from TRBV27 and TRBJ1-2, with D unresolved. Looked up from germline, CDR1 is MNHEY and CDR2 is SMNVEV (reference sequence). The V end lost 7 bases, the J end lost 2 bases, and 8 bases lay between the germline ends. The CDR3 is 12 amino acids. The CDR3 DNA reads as TGTGCCAGCATGGGAGAAAACTATGGCTACACCTTC. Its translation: CASMGENYGYTF.

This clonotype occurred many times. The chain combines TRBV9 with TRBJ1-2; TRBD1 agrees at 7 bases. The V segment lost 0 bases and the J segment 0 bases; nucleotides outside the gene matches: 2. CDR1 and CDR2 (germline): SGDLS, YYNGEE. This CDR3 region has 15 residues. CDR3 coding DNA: TGTGCCAGCAGCGTAGGGGGACAGACTAACTATGGCTACACCTTC. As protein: CASSVGGQTNYGYTF. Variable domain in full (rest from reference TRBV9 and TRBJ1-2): DSGVTQTPKHLITATGQRVTLRCSPRSGDLSVYWYQQSLDQGLQFLIQYYNGEERAKGNILERFSAQQFPDLHSELNLSSLELGDSALYFCASSVGGQTNYGYTFGSGTRLTVV.

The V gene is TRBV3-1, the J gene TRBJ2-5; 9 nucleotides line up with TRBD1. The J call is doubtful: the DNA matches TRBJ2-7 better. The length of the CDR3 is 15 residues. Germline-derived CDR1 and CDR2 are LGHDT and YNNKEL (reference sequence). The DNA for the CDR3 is TGTGCCAGCAGCCAGACCGGGACAGGGCTAAACGAGCAGTACTTC. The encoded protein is CASSQTGTGLNEQYF.

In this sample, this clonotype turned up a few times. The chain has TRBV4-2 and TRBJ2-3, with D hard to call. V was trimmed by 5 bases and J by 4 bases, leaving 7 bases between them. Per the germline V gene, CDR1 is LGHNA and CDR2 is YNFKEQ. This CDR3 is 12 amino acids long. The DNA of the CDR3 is TGTGCCAGCAGCAGAAATTCAGATACGCAGTATTTT. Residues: CASSRNSDTQYF.

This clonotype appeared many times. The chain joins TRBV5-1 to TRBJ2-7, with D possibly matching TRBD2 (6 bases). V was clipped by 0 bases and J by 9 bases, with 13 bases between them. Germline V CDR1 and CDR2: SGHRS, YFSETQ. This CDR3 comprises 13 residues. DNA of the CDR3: TGCGCCAGCAGCTTGGGCGGAGGGGCGGTGCAGTACTTC. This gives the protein CASSLGGGAVQYF. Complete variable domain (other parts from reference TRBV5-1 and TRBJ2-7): KAGVTQTPRYLIKTRGQQVTLSCSPISGHRSVSWYQQTPGQGLQFLFEYFSETQRNKGNFPGRFSGRQFSNSRSEMNVSTLELGDSALYLCASSLGGGAVQYFGPGTRLTVT.

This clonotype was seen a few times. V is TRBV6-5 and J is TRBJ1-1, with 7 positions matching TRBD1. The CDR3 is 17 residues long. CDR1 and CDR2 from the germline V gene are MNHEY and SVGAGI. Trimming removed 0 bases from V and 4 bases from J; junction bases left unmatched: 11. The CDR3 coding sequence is TGTGCCAGCAGTTACTCCGGGACAGTGATATCTCCCACTGAAGCTTTCTTT. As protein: CASSYSGTVISPTEAFF.

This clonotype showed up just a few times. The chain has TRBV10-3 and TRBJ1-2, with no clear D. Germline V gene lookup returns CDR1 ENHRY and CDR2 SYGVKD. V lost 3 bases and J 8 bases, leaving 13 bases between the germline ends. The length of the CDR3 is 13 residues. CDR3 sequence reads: CAISDNGLQGYTF. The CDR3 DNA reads TGTGCCATCAGTGACAACGGTTTACAAGGCTACACCTTC.

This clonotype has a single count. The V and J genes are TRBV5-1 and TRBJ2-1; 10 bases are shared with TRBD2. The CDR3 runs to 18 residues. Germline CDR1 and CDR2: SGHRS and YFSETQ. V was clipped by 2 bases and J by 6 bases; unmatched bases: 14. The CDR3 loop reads CASSFGGLAGASFNEQFF. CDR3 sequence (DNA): TGCGCCAGCAGCTTCGGGGGCCTAGCGGGGGCAAGCTTCAATGAGCAGTTCTTC.

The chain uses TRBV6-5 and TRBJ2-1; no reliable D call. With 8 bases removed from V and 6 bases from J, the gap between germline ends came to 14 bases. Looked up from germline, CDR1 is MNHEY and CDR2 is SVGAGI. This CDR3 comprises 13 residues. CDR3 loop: CASHSDFSNEQFF. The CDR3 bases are TGTGCCAGCCACAGTGACTTCTCCAATGAGCAGTTCTTC.

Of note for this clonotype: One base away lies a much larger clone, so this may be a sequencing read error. In DNA, the CDR3 is TGTGCCAACAGCTTATTAGCTGGGGAGACCCAGTACTTC. Its protein product is CANSLLAGETQYF. The rearrangement uses TRBV11-3 and TRBJ2-4; D unclear. TRBJ2-5 matches the DNA end more closely, so the J call is doubtful. Germline CDR1 reads SGHNT; CDR2 reads YENEEA. This CDR3 has 13 amino acids.

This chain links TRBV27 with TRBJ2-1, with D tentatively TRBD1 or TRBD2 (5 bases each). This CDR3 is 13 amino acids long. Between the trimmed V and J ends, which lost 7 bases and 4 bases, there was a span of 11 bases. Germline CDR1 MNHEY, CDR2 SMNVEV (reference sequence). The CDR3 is CASKAGSYNEQFF. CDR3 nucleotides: TGTGCCAGCAAGGCAGGGAGTTACAATGAGCAGTTCTTC.

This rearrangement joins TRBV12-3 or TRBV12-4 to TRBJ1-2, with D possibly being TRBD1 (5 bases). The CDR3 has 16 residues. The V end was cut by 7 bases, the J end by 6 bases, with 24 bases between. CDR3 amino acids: CASIPRIRDGFDGYTF. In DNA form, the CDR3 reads TGTGCCAGCATCCCCCGAATCAGGGATGGATTTGATGGCTACACCTTC.